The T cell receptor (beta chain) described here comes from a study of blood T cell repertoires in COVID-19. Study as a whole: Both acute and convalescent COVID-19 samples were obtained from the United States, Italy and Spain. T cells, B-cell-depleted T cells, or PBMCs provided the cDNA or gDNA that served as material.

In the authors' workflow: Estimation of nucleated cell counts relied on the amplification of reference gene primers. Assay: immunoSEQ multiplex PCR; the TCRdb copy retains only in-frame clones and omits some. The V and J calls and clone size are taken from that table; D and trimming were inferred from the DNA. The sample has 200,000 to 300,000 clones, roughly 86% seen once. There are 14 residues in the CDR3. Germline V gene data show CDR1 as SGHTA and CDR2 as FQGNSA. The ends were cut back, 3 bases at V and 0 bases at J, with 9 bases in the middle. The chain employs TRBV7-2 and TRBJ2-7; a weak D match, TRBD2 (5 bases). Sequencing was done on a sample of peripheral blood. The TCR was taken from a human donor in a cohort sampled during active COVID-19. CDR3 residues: CASSFHGISYEQYF. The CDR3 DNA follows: TGTGCCAGCAGCTTTCACGGGATCTCCTACGAGCAGTACTTC.